This T cell receptor beta chain originates from a study of cytomegalovirus exposure and HLA in healthy donors. In the PCR, 60 Vbeta and 13 Jbeta primers were used. The assay was immunoSEQ multiplex PCR, and TCRdb's table has in-frame clones only and misses some. Of around 94,000 clones listed, approximately 76% are singletons. After removal of 1 base from V and 8 bases from J, the junction contained 22 bases not matched to a gene. The CDR3 spans 18 residues. Germline assignment: CDR1 GTSNPN and CDR2 SVGIG (reference sequence). A few counts support this clone. The rearrangement uses TRBV30 and TRBJ1-2; TRBD1 agrees at 7 bases. The sample taken for sequencing was PBMCs. The origin of this receptor is an older woman in good health and CMV-seropositive. CDR3 nucleotide sequence: TGTGCCTGGAGTGGAATTCCGGGACAGAGCGCGTTGGGTTTCGGCTACACCTTC. It yields the protein CAWSGIPGQSALGFGYTF. Looking up the rest from reference TRBV30 and TRBJ1-2 gives the full variable domain: SQTIHQWPATLVQPVGSPLSLECTVEGTSNPNLYWYRQAAGRGLQLLFYSVGIGQISSEVPQNLSASRPQDRQFILSSKKLLLSDSGFYLCAWSGIPGQSALGFGYTFGSGTRLTVV.